The rows below give T cell receptor beta chains drawn from one sample of a study of blood T cell repertoires in COVID-19. Repertoires were generated with immunoSEQ multiplex PCR, while TCRdb's copy carries only in-frame clones and drops some. The data contain roughly 330,000 clones, approximately 88% of them singletons. The sequenced sample consisted of peripheral blood. These receptors all stem from a woman aged 50 to 60 with active or convalescent COVID-19. Both conserved end residues are part of each CDR3. The D gene is left open where the match is weak. The listing skips clone size in some rows; elsewhere it reads once, few, many or a size class.

.	TRBJ1-5	TRBV28	.	CASSLQGRGSNQPQHF	TGTGCCAGCAGTCTACAGGGAAGGGGCAGCAATCAGCCCCAGCATTTT
.	TRBJ2-7	TRBV5-1	.	CASSLLADSTYEQYF	TGCGCCAGCAGCTTGTTGGCGGACTCGACCTACGAGCAGTACTTC
once	TRBJ2-3	TRBV30	TRBD2	CAWSVPGLAGPGKVTDTQYF	TGTGCCTGGAGTGTACCGGGACTAGCGGGTCCGGGGAAGGTCACAGATACGCAGTATTTT
.	TRBJ2-1	TRBV6-2/TRBV6-3	.	CASSHRQPGSEYEQFF	TGTGCCAGCAGTCATCGACAACCGGGATCAGAGTATGAGCAGTTCTTC
.	TRBJ1-5	TRBV18	.	CASSPAGSNQPQHF	TGTGCCAGCTCACCGGCAGGGAGCAATCAGCCCCAGCATTTT
.	TRBJ2-7	TRBV9	.	CASSVGLPFYEQYF	TGTGCCAGCAGCGTAGGTCTCCCCTTCTACGAGCAGTACTTC
.	TRBJ1-2	TRBV7-8	.	CASSFRDSYGYTF	TGTGCCAGCAGCTTCAGGGACTCATATGGCTACACCTTC
few	TRBJ1-1	TRBV2	.	CASRLTYANTEAFF	TGTGCCAGCAGGCTGACATACGCGAACACTGAAGCTTTCTTT
.	TRBJ2-5	TRBV20-1	.	CSRVWQETQYF	TGCAGTAGAGTCTGGCAAGAGACCCAGTACTTC
.	TRBJ1-2	TRBV13	TRBD1	CASSISRGVYGYTF	TGTGCCAGCAGCATATCCAGGGGGGTCTATGGCTACACCTTC
.	TRBJ1-6	TRBV6-5	.	CASSYVGSSYNSPLHF	TGTGCCAGCAGTTACGTCGGGAGCTCCTATAATTCACCCCTCCACTTT
.	TRBJ2-7	TRBV29-1	.	CSVEVRQVDEQYF	TGCAGCGTTGAAGTGCGACAGGTGGACGAGCAGTACTTC